The T cell receptor (beta chain) under discussion was sequenced for a study of blood T cell repertoires in COVID-19 (dated by TCRdb to between 2020 and 2021). In terms of the full investigation: Collaborator samples came from the United States, Italy and Spain and covered acute and convalescent phases of COVID-19. The sample metadata nearly always contained a de-identified subject ID, COVID-19 status, age in years and sex. A freely available public database, intended as a resource for researchers studying the immune response to SARS-CoV-2, is where the repertoires were released. The material from the prospective study consisted of cDNA or gDNA derived from T cells, B-cell-depleted T cells, or PBMCs. Subjects who had been exposed to COVID-19, were actively infected with it, or had recovered from it provided the deeply sampled blood TCRbeta repertoires that made up the dataset. Samples came from the ongoing ImmuneRACE study (first 160 participants) plus 1,254 subjects from 6 global collaborators. HLA class I and class II types, where available, came from metadata supplied by the sample provider rather than from assay-based typing.

TCRbeta CDR3 regions were amplified from genomic DNA using the immunoSEQ Assay, a bias-controlled multiplex PCR. Turning to the authors' computational methods: Within the assay, amplification of reference gene primers was used to estimate how many nucleated cells each sample contained. To quantify the absolute abundance of each unique TCRbeta CDR3 rearrangement, sequence reads were collapsed and filtered. For each sample, productive Simpson clonality was calculated as the square root of Simpson's diversity index across productive rearrangements. TCRdb mirrors the immuneACCESS table, restricted to in-frame sequences. Some clones are absent from its copies; in checked studies, under half trace to an unresolved V gene, and the reason for the others is unknown. V and J calls and clone size are as listed in that table; D and trimming were resolved from the DNA. Here the sample has more than 110,000 clones; approximately 87% occur a single time. Jointly, the top ten make up around 4.5% of the sample.

Regarding this clone: Its antigen specificity is not known. Base qualities are not recorded, but no much larger clone differs from it by a single base.

The collaborating institutions used their own protocols to collect whole blood in K2EDTA tubes. Collaborator samples were shipped for TCRbeta analysis as frozen whole blood, isolated PBMCs, or DNA extracted from either sample type. Here V drops 3 bases and J drops 8 bases, and the junction holds 9 bases not matched to any gene. The CDR3, cysteine through phenylalanine, is 15 amino acids long. CDR3 DNA is the only sequence kept; it has 45 bases, read in frame from the first base. CDR1 and CDR2, per the germline V gene (reference sequence), are LNHDA and SQIVND. Broad study findings and their caveats: The quantity of clinical and demographic metadata differed by source and by participant and was supplied without curation.

What was sequenced was peripheral blood. The chain is assembled from TRBV19 and TRBJ1-2; TRBD1 aligns with 10 central bases. The sequence derives from a woman aged 40 to 49 with acute or convalescent COVID-19. The CDR3 corresponds to CASSMTGDRGQGYTF. The bases are TGTGCCAGTAGTATGACCGGAGACAGGGGGCAGGGCTACACCTTC.